Listed here is a single TCR beta chain. No antigen is known for it. The reads were generated on an Illumina HiSeq 2000. TCR beta cDNA libraries were made by 5'RACE template switching that added a universal primer site and unique molecular identifiers. cDNA synthesis was primed from the TCR beta constant segment, followed by two successive PCR amplification steps. The published analysis was carried out like this. Reads were demultiplexed and grouped by UMI with MIGEC, and clonotypes were assembled and quantified with MiTCR. To exclude erroneous sequences, any TCR cDNA sequence not supported by at least two reads was discarded. Downstream repertoire analysis used the tcR package, and clonotypes were matched across fractions by CDR3 nucleotide sequence plus V segment. VDJmatch was used to annotate antigen specificity against VDJdb, with one amino acid substitution in CDR3 permitted. The reads underwent TCRdb reprocessing, giving one record for each CDR3 protein sequence and no DNA. TCRdb, not the original authors, processed these V and J calls. The sample table records about 390,000 distinct CDR3 sequences. Over 8.5% of the sample goes to the ten largest clones.

A commercial ELISA kit detecting HCMV-specific IgG in serum was used to determine HCMV serostatus. Peripheral blood mononuclear cells were isolated from blood by Ficoll density gradient centrifugation. This sample is part of a study of T cells expressing NK-cell markers (dated by TCRdb to the early 2020s). Notes on the research overall: Three sorted T-cell subsets (CD3+CD56+NKG2C+, CD3+CD56+NKG2C- and CD3+CD56-NKG2C+) from about 8 donors had their TCR beta-chain repertoires profiled. Among the eight sequenced donors, only one was HCMV-seronegative, while the other seven were HCMV-seropositive. The eight sequenced donors were randomly selected healthy volunteers, three men and five women. Libraries were sequenced as 2 x 150 bp reads on Illumina HiSeq 2000/2500, MiSeq or NextSeq.

CDR3 length: 15 amino acids, cysteine to phenylalanine. No DNA sequence was recorded. Broad study findings and their caveats: It remained unclear whether the expanded NKG2C-expressing T cell clones were specific for HCMV antigens. Those dominant clonotypes were again the most abundant among CD3+CD56-NKG2C+ cells in a handful of donors, at about 28.3-65%. In six donors, the dominant CD3+CD56+NKG2C+ clonotypes ranked among the top 10 CD8+ clonotypes, making up about 1.0-8% of CD8+ T cells.

The receptor chain draws on TRBV12-3 or TRBV12-4 and TRBJ2-3. The receptor was derived from a woman aged 50 to 65 in good health. Donor details come from another sample of the same person, matched by shared clones. The sequenced sample was blood T cells: a sorted CD56 or NKG2C T cell subset, CD4+ or CD8+ T cells, or bulk PBMC T cells (not recorded which). The CDR3 here reads CASSLGRHVVDTQYF.